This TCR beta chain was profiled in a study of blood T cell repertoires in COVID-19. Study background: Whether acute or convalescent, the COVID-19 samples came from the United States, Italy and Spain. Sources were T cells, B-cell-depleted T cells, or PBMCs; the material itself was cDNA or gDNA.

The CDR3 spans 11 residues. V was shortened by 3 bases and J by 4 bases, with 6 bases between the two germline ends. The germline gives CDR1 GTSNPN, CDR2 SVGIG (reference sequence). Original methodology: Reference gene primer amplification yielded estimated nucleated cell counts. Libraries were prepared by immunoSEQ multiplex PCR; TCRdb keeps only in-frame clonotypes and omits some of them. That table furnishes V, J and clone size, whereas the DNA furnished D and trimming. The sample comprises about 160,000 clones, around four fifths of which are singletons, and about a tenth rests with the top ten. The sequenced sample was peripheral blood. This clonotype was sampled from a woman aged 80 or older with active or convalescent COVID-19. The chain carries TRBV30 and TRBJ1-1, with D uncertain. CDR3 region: CAWRLGTEAFF. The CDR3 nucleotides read TGTGCCTGGAGGCTAGGCACTGAAGCTTTCTTT.